The 22 T cell receptor beta chains reported below all come from one sample, sequenced in a study of OX40 agonist ivuxolimab in advanced cancers. Measured with immunoSEQ multiplex PCR; TCRdb has only the in-frame clones, and not every one. Of some 80,000 clones detected, 92% appear once; the ten largest clones hold about 8.6%. The sample in question was CD4+ or CD8+ T cells sorted from blood, obtained in a trial of the OX40 agonist ivuxolimab. These receptors were obtained from an adult with an advanced solid tumor such as melanoma, head and neck, liver or kidney cancer.

The chain is built from TRBV10-3 and TRBJ1-5; TRBD1 agrees at 8 bases. Germline CDR1 and CDR2: ENHRY and SYGVKD. This CDR3 has 14 amino acids. The V gene end was trimmed by 11 bases and the J gene end by 0 bases; junction bases not matched to a gene: 6. This CDR3 reads CAHWTGYSNQPQHF. CDR3 nucleotides: TGTGCCCACTGGACAGGGTATAGCAATCAGCCCCAGCATTTT.

The chain combines TRBV4-1 with TRBJ1-5; D remains ambiguous. Trimming left V 1 base short and J 2 bases short, with 15 bases between. CDR3 length: 17 amino acids. Per the germline V gene, CDR1 is MGHRA and CDR2 is YSYEKL. The CDR3 nucleotides are TGCGCCAGCAGCCAAGTCGCTGGGGAGGTGGGCAATCAGCCCCAGCATTTT. Translating it yields CASSQVAGEVGNQPQHF.

Note on this clone: Relative to the germline gene, one junction end is altered; a read error may explain this. This chain links TRBV19 with TRBJ1-1; TRBD1 is a possible D gene (5 bases). Germline CDR1 LNHDA, CDR2 SQIVND (reference sequence). The CDR3 length is 14 residues. CDR3 nucleotides: TGTGCCACTAGTACGGGACTCACGAACACTGAAGCTTTCTTT. Its translation is CATSTGLTNTEAFF.

The V and J genes are TRBV11-2 and TRBJ1-1; D is perhaps TRBD1 (5 bases). V lost 5 bases and J 5 bases, leaving 9 bases between the germline ends. Germline V lookup: CDR1 SGHAT, CDR2 FQNNGV. The CDR3 runs to 12 residues. As DNA, the CDR3 is TGTGCCAGCAGCCTCCAGGGAACTGAAGCTTTCTTT. Protein sequence: CASSLQGTEAFF.

The chain is built from TRBV11-3 and TRBJ2-2; no clear D. Germline V CDR1 and CDR2: SGHNT, YENEEA. This CDR3 comprises 14 residues. Trimming cost V 1 base and J 5 bases, with 8 bases left between them. CDR3 bases: TGTGCCAGCAGCTTAGCCAGCCGGACCGGGGAGCTGTTTTTT. It codes for CASSLASRTGELFF.

Points on this clone: Other DNA sequences in the same sample also yield this CDR3. The chain combines TRBV19 with TRBJ2-1; 11 nucleotides line up with TRBD2. V shed 5 bases and J 1 base; nucleotides not matched to a gene: 1. CDR1 is LNHDA, CDR2 SQIVND, per germline (reference sequence). CDR3 length: 15 residues. The CDR3 nucleotides read TGTGCCAGTAGTTTAGCGGGGGGGTCCTACAATGAGCAGTTCTTC. It is translated as CASSLAGGSYNEQFF. The full variable domain, in which reference TRBV19 and TRBJ2-1 provide the parts outside the CDR3, is DGGITQSPKYLFRKEGQNVTLSCEQNLNHDAMYWYRQDPGQGLRLIYYSQIVNDFQKGDIAEGYSVSREKKESFPLTVTSAQKNPTAFYLCASSLAGGSYNEQFFGPGTRLTVL.

The chain couples TRBV19 to TRBJ2-3, with 8 bases lining up with TRBD1. The CDR3 length is 14 residues. Per the germline V gene, CDR1 is LNHDA and CDR2 is SQIVND (reference sequence). Germline trimming cut 7 bases from V and 6 bases from J; bases unmatched to any gene: 9. CDR3 coding DNA: TGTGCCAGTACCTCCCCGACAGGGGAGGATACGCAGTATTTT. It yields the protein CASTSPTGEDTQYF.

CDR3 DNA: TGTGCCAGCAGTTTAAAGGGGTCCCAGTACTATGGCTACACCTTC. Translation gives CASSLKGSQYYGYTF. The chain uses TRBV28 and TRBJ1-2, with D perhaps TRBD1 (5 bases). This CDR3 is built from 15 residues. Germline CDR1 is MDHEN and CDR2 is SYDVKM. With 2 bases removed from V and 3 bases from J, the gap between germline ends came to 13 bases.

This clone was observed at least ten times. V is TRBV6-7 and J is TRBJ2-7, with D unresolved. TRBV6-7 has ORF status, its function being uncertain. Deletions cut 1 base from V and 5 bases from J, with 12 bases between. The CDR3 is made up of 14 amino acids. In DNA form, the CDR3 reads TGTGCCAGCAGTTACTACTCAGGCTACCACGAGCAGTACTTC. Translation: CASSYYSGYHEQYF.

The genes are TRBV14 and TRBJ2-7; 9 positions agree with TRBD2. The V and J ends lost 3 bases and 1 base, in that order; junction bases with no gene match: 1. The CDR3 covers 14 residues. The germline V gene has CDR1 SGHDN and CDR2 FVKESK. For the CDR3, the DNA is TGTGCCAGCAGCCAGGGACTAGCATCCTACGAGCAGTACTTC. Residues: CASSQGLASYEQYF.

The V call is TRBV23-1, the J call TRBJ1-1, with 9 bases lining up with TRBD1. TRBV23-1 is noted as an ORF with a role that remains uncertain. The V and J ends lost 0 bases and 4 bases, in that order; junction bases with no gene match: 6. The CDR3 is 16 amino acids. The DNA for the CDR3 is TGCGCCAGCAGTCAATCTAGGGGGACAGGGCCCACTGAAGCTTTCTTT. Translating gives CASSQSRGTGPTEAFF.

This sequence joins TRBV15 and TRBJ2-1; D tentatively fits TRBD1 or TRBD2 (5 bases each). The CDR3 totals 13 residues. Germline CDR1 LNHNV, CDR2 YYDKDF (reference sequence). V was pared by 4 bases and J by 6 bases, with 10 bases between. The CDR3 region has the DNA TGTGCCACCAGCAAGGGACGGATCAATGAGCAGTTCTTC. Amino acids: CATSKGRINEQFF.

V is TRBV9 and J is TRBJ2-5; 9 bases align to TRBD1. The J segment lost 4 bases and the V segment lost 3 bases, leaving 4 bases of the junction unmatched. Germline CDR1 and CDR2: SGDLS and YYNGEE. The length of the CDR3 is 14 residues. CDR3 in amino acids: CASSEGTGRETQYF. The CDR3 nucleotides are TGTGCCAGCAGCGAAGGGACAGGGCGAGAGACCCAGTACTTC.

The genes are TRBV27 and TRBJ2-5; D is uncertain. Trimming left V 5 bases short and J 2 bases short, with 12 bases between. This CDR3 is 14 amino acids long. Germline V CDR1 and CDR2: MNHEY, SMNVEV (reference sequence). The CDR3 here is CASSPLFGQETQYF. The CDR3, as DNA: TGTGCCAGCAGTCCCCTCTTCGGGCAAGAGACCCAGTACTTC.

The CDR3 protein is CAISEVGDNEQFF. As DNA, the CDR3 is TGTGCCATCAGTGAGGTAGGGGACAATGAGCAGTTCTTC. This chain connects TRBV10-3 to TRBJ2-1; weak D call: TRBD1 (5 bases). Trimming took 2 bases from V and 5 from J, leaving 7 bases between them. Germline assignment: CDR1 ENHRY and CDR2 SYGVKD. CDR3 length equals 13 residues.

CDR3 protein: CASSWAGQGLDNSPLHF. The CDR3 nucleotides read TGTGCCAGCAGCTGGGCGGGACAGGGGTTGGATAATTCACCCCTCCACTTT. V usage is TRBV5-5 and J usage is TRBJ1-6; 10 nucleotides align to TRBD1. From germline, CDR1 is SGHKS and CDR2 YYEKEE (reference sequence). This CDR3 comprises 17 residues. V lost 3 bases to trimming and J lost 5 bases; unmatched junction nucleotides: 8.

This chain uses TRBV18 with TRBJ1-1; tentative D call: TRBD1 (6 bases). This CDR3 comprises 13 residues. Trimming removed 3 bases from V and 1 base from J, with 6 bases in between. CDR1 and CDR2 from the germline V gene are KGHSH and LQKENI. Written as DNA, the CDR3 is TGTGCCAGCTCACCGGGGGCGAACACTGAAGCTTTCTTT. Residues: CASSPGANTEAFF.

This chain uses TRBV27 with TRBJ2-1; 8 bases agree with TRBD1. The CDR3 contains 15 residues. The V gene's germline CDR1 is MNHEY and CDR2 SMNVEV (reference sequence). J was trimmed by 4 bases and V by 6 bases; bases with no gene match: 8. CDR3 bases: TGTGCCAGCAGGCCATCGGACAGGGAGTACAATGAGCAGTTCTTC. This encodes CASRPSDREYNEQFF.

In its sample, this clone was seen once. The same CDR3 is also encoded by other DNA sequences in this sample. This chain uses TRBV9 with TRBJ1-1; possibly TRBD1 for D (5 bases). CDR1 SGDLS and CDR2 YYNGEE come from the germline V gene. V was clipped by 3 bases and J by 4 bases, with 7 bases between them. The CDR3 length is 12 residues. This chain's CDR3 is CASSAGSTEAFF. DNA for the CDR3: TGTGCCAGCAGCGCAGGGAGCACTGAAGCTTTCTTT.

This clone has only one observation. V is TRBV9 and J is TRBJ2-3; D gene uncertain. Per the germline V gene, CDR1 is SGDLS and CDR2 is YYNGEE. The CDR3 sequence is 13 residues long. With 0 bases removed from V and 6 bases from J, the gap between germline ends came to 8 bases. CDR3 sequence: CASSVELGDTQYF. CDR3 sequence (DNA): TGTGCCAGCAGCGTAGAATTGGGGGATACGCAGTATTTT.

The chain recombines TRBV28 with TRBJ1-3; D remains ambiguous. The V end lost 3 bases, the J end lost 0 bases, and 0 bases lay between the germline ends. This CDR3 comprises 12 residues. Per germline, CDR1 MDHEN and CDR2 SYDVKM. CDR3 loop: CASSFSGNTIYF. The CDR3 DNA is TGTGCCAGCAGTTTCTCTGGAAACACCATATATTTT. Looking up the rest from reference TRBV28 and TRBJ1-3 gives the full variable domain: DVKVTQSSRYLVKRTGEKVFLECVQDMDHENMFWYRQDPGLGLRLIYFSYDVKMKEKGDIPEGYSVSREKKERFSLILESASTNQTSMYLCASSFSGNTIYFGEGSWLTVV.

The chain links TRBV5-6 to TRBJ2-5; 9 nucleotides align to TRBD2. The ends lost 1 base at V and 5 bases at J; junction bases unmatched: 15. Germline assignment: CDR1 SGHDT and CDR2 YYEEEE. The CDR3 contains 18 residues. The CDR3 sequence is CASSLLGGGAFIYETQYF. The CDR3 DNA sequence: TGTGCCAGCAGCTTGCTGGGCGGGGGGGCCTTTATTTACGAGACCCAGTACTTC.